This passage covers 26 T cell receptor beta chains from one sample sequenced in a study of T and B cells in COVID-19 patients. Blood genomic DNA input for TRB amplification was roughly 220-500 ng. Multiplex PCR with BIOMED2 TRB-A/B primer pools amplified TRB rearrangements. Each CDR3 protein is one row after TCRdb ran MiXCR on the multiplex PCR reads. Of approximately 15,000 distinct CDR3 sequences listed, 25% to 30% are singletons. Input material: blood. These receptors all come from a human donor who had recovered from COVID-19.

This clonotype appeared a few times. The genes are TRBV6-2 or TRBV6-3 and TRBJ2-2; TRBD2 agrees at 14 bases. V shed 2 bases, J shed 4 bases, and the junction held 3 bases outside the gene matches. In germline, CDR1 is MNHEY, CDR2 SVGEGT. This CDR3 contains 17 residues. The CDR3 sequence: CASSYETSGRVTGELFF. DNA for the CDR3: TGTGCCAGCAGTTACGAGACTAGCGGGAGGGTCACCGGGGAGCTGTTTTTT.

The genes are TRBV5-1 and TRBJ2-7; 9 nucleotides match TRBD1. Germline V CDR1 and CDR2: SGHRS, YFSETQ. The V gene end was trimmed by 7 bases and the J gene end by 2 bases; junction bases not matched to a gene: 13. The length of the CDR3 is 16 residues. CDR3 nucleotides: TGCGCCAGCCGGAGCCGGGGACAGGGTACGCCCTACGAGCAGTACTTC. Its protein product is CASRSRGQGTPYEQYF.

For this clonotype: A read error may explain this, as a much larger clone is one base away. This sequence joins TRBV12-3 or TRBV12-4 and TRBJ2-1, with 12 bases aligning to TRBD2. The CDR3 has 17 residues. CDR3 loop: CASSPPKTSGSWNVQFF. CDR3 nucleotide sequence: TGTGCCAGCAGCCCACCTAAGACTAGCGGGAGTTGGAATGTGCAGTTCTTC.

Sample share makes this clonotype medium-sized. The chain has TRBV29-1 and TRBJ1-5; a weak D match, TRBD1 (5 bases). The CDR3 sequence is 12 residues long. Germline values: CDR1 SQVTM, CDR2 ANQGSEA. Trimming stripped 4 bases from V and 3 bases from J, with 7 bases between. In DNA form, the CDR3 reads TGCAGCGTTGCGACAGTCAATCAGCCCCAGCATTTT. It specifies CSVATVNQPQHF.

This clonotype turned up a few times. The chain recombines TRBV19 with TRBJ1-3, with D hard to call. Germline loops: CDR1 LNHDA, CDR2 SQIVND (reference sequence). Deletions cut 7 bases from V and 2 bases from J, with 12 bases between. This CDR3 contains 14 residues. CDR3 bases: TGTGCCAGTAATTTGGCAACTGCTGGAAACACCATATATTTT. It codes for CASNLATAGNTIYF.

J is TRBJ1-1 and V is TRBV6-2 or TRBV6-3; D may be TRBD1 (6 bases). V dropped 4 bases and J dropped 5 bases, with 14 bases sitting between them. Germline values: CDR1 MNHEY, CDR2 SVGEGT. The CDR3 runs 14 residues. CDR3: CASSSRAQGTEAFF. The CDR3 DNA reads as TGTGCCAGCAGTTCCCGGGCCCAGGGGACTGAAGCTTTCTTT.

The chain joins TRBV6-2 or TRBV6-3 to TRBJ2-2, with D unresolved. The CDR3 length is 15 residues. V lost 6 bases and J 1 base, leaving 12 bases between the germline ends. Germline CDR1 is MNHEY and CDR2 is SVGEGT. CDR3 loop: CASRSPPLNTGELFF. The CDR3 nucleotides are TGTGCCAGCAGGTCACCTCCACTGAACACCGGGGAGCTGTTTTTT.

The rearrangement joins TRBV11-3 to TRBJ1-3, with D possibly TRBD1 on 5 matching bases. Germline V gives CDR1 SGHNT, CDR2 YENEEA. Trimming removed 5 bases at V and 0 bases at J, with 8 bases between. This CDR3 contains 14 residues. CDR3 DNA sequence: TGTGCCAGCAGCCGACAGAGCTCTGGAAACACCATATATTTT. Protein sequence: CASSRQSSGNTIYF.

The V gene is TRBV30, the J gene TRBJ1-1; 7 positions agree with TRBD1. CDR1 is GTSNPN and CDR2 is SVGIG in the germline V gene (reference sequence). V dropped 2 bases and J dropped 2; count of bases not matched to a gene: 11. The CDR3 length is 16 residues. As DNA, the CDR3 is TGTGCCTGGAGTTCCCCCCCCGGGACAGCAAACACTGAAGCTTTCTTT. It translates to CAWSSPPGTANTEAFF.

The chain uses TRBV30 and TRBJ1-2; perhaps TRBD1 as D (5 bases). V dropped 1 base and J dropped 6 bases, with 12 bases sitting between them. The CDR3 extends over 13 amino acids. Germline CDR1 is GTSNPN and CDR2 is SVGIG (reference sequence). CDR3 in DNA: TGTGCCTGGAGTGACGACCCAGGGAATGGCTACACCTTC. Amino acid sequence: CAWSDDPGNGYTF.

This rearrangement joins TRBV24-1 to TRBJ1-2; possibly TRBD1 for D (6 bases). Trimming removed 5 bases at V and 9 bases at J, with 24 bases between. Germline CDR1 and CDR2: KGHDR and SFDVKD. The CDR3 consists of 16 residues. Here the CDR3 reads CATSASGEGGSSSYTF. CDR3 nucleotide sequence: TGTGCCACCAGTGCCTCAGGAGAAGGGGGGTCATCTAGCTACACCTTC.

The chain has TRBV29-1 and TRBJ1-2, with 9 bases matching TRBD1. Germline V lookup: CDR1 SQVTM, CDR2 ANQGSEA. The junction had 13 bases not matched to a gene; V was cut back by 3 bases and J by 8 bases. The CDR3 runs to 15 residues. The CDR3 is CSVETTGGSLAGYTF. Written as DNA, the CDR3 is TGCAGCGTTGAGACCACAGGGGGCTCCTTGGCGGGCTACACCTTC.

With regard to this clonotype: Being one base from a much bigger clone, this may be a read error. The V gene is TRBV19, the J gene TRBJ2-6, with 8 bases identical to TRBD2. This CDR3 comprises 17 residues. Germline CDR1 and CDR2: LNHDA and SQIVND (reference sequence). Here the CDR3 reads CACSISAGVAGANVLTF. CDR3 DNA: TGTGCCTGTAGTATTTCAGCGGGGGTAGCTGGGGCCAACGTCCTGACTTTC.

This clonotype was counted a few times. The chain carries TRBV6-2 or TRBV6-3 and TRBJ2-7; no definite D call. The CDR3 totals 16 residues. V lost 6 bases, J lost 2 bases, and 20 bases lay in between. CDR1 and CDR2 from the germline V gene are MNHEY and SVGEGT. For the CDR3, the DNA is TGTGCCAGCAGATCCCTTTACAGAGGAGAAACCTACGAGCAGTACTTC. Residues: CASRSLYRGETYEQYF.

Note on this clonotype: A much larger clone differs from this one at a single base, so this may be a read error. V usage is TRBV15 and J usage is TRBJ2-3; D possibly matches TRBD1 or TRBD2 (7 bases each). CDR1 is LNHNV and CDR2 is YYDKDF in the germline V gene (reference sequence). V shed 2 bases and J shed 4 bases, with 13 bases lying between them. The CDR3 runs to 15 residues. The CDR3 reads CATSRSRGGADTQYF. The CDR3 bases are TGTGCCACCAGCAGATCCAGGGGGGGCGCAGATACGCAGTATTTT.

The V call is TRBV7-9, the J call TRBJ2-7; weak D call: TRBD1 (5 bases). V was cut by 3 bases and J by 3 bases, with 6 bases left in between. The CDR3 length is 12 residues. Germline V gene sequence: CDR1 SEHNR, CDR2 FQNEAQ (reference sequence). In DNA form, the CDR3 reads TGTGCCAGCAGCTTTGACAGCTACGAGCAGTACTTC. It yields the protein CASSFDSYEQYF.

The chain is built from TRBV7-2 and TRBJ2-5; D not resolved. Germline lookup yields CDR1 SGHTA and CDR2 FQGNSA. The CDR3 length is 11 residues. V dropped 0 bases and J dropped 5 bases, with 1 base sitting between them. Here the CDR3 reads CASSLAETQYF. CDR3 bases: TGTGCCAGCAGCTTAGCGGAGACCCAGTACTTC.

A few counts support this clonotype. The chain uses TRBV12-3 or TRBV12-4 and TRBJ1-2; the match to TRBD1 covers 7 bases. Trimming at V came to 5 bases and at J to 7 bases, leaving 7 bases not matched to a gene. The CDR3 totals 13 residues. The CDR3 sequence: CASSPTGRRGYTF. Here the CDR3 DNA reads TGTGCCAGCAGTCCGACAGGGCGGCGTGGCTACACCTTC.

V gene TRBV4-3 combines with J gene TRBJ2-7, with D possibly being TRBD1 (6 bases). Germline V CDR1 and CDR2: LGHNA, YSLEER. The CDR3 is 18 amino acids. Trimming stripped 0 bases from V and 4 bases from J, with 22 bases between. DNA of the CDR3: TGCGCCAGCAGCCAAGACGCAGGGGTATCGCCGATTAATTACGAGCAGTACTTC. Translated: CASSQDAGVSPINYEQYF.

This chain links TRBV10-3 with TRBJ2-3; unclear D gene. Looked up from germline, CDR1 is ENHRY and CDR2 is SYGVKD. The CDR3 is 15 residues long. V dropped 7 bases and J dropped 6 bases, with 20 bases sitting between them. The CDR3 protein is CAITLGRVPSDTQYF. The CDR3 coding sequence is TGTGCCATCACCCTAGGCCGGGTCCCCTCCGATACGCAGTATTTT.

As for this clonotype: The limits of the CDR3 on the DNA are not certain, so only TCRdb's listed CDR3 is given. This sequence joins TRBV6-5 and TRBJ2-1; TRBD2 reflects the table's D call only, with no check against the DNA. The CDR3 is 13 residues long, counting both termini. CDR1 and CDR2 from the germline V gene are MNHEY and SVGAGI. CDR3 region: CASSSSTLAEQFF.

By share of the sample, this clonotype is medium-sized. The CDR3 loop is CASSLGQGALYVGGELFF. In DNA form, the CDR3 reads TGTGCCAGCAGTTTGGGTCAGGGGGCACTTTACGTTGGCGGGGAGCTGTTTTTT. The rearrangement links TRBV12-3 or TRBV12-4 to TRBJ2-2; 8 bases align to TRBD1. This CDR3 is 18 amino acids long. Losses at the gene ends were 3 bases for V and 7 bases for J; bases not matched to a gene: 16.

The chain has TRBV6-2 or TRBV6-3 and TRBJ2-7; a weak D match, TRBD2 (7 bases). The germline V gene has CDR1 MNHEY and CDR2 SVGEGT. The CDR3 consists of 20 residues. Trimming took 6 bases from V and 4 from J, leaving 34 bases between them. CDR3 DNA sequence: TGTGCCAGCAGACGAAGGGGGGGGACGACTTTAAATCTATCACCGTACGAGCAGTACTTC. Residues: CASRRRGGTTLNLSPYEQYF.

This clonotype showed up just a few times. This chain uses TRBV11-3 with TRBJ2-7; 8 nucleotides agree with TRBD2. Germline V gene sequence: CDR1 SGHNT, CDR2 YENEEA. V was pared by 3 bases and J by 6 bases, with 10 bases of the junction left unmatched. This CDR3 contains 15 residues. DNA for the CDR3: TGTGCCAGCAGCTTTTTATCGGGAGGGGCGGCCGAGCAGTACTTC. It encodes CASSFLSGGAAEQYF.

The V and J genes are TRBV29-1 and TRBJ2-2, with D tentatively TRBD1 (5 bases). CDR1 and CDR2 (germline): SQVTM, ANQGSEA. The CDR3 length is 11 residues. The V and J ends lost 4 bases and 8 bases respectively, with 8 bases between them. CDR3 protein: CSVARTGELFF. The CDR3 DNA sequence: TGCAGCGTTGCCCGGACAGGGGAGCTGTTTTTT.

Note on this clonotype: The junction shows a germline mismatch at one end, possibly a read error. The chain combines TRBV6-5 with TRBJ2-2, with D possibly being TRBD2 (5 bases). The CDR3 is 15 residues long. Per germline, CDR1 MNHEY and CDR2 SVGAGI. CDR3 loop: CASRSPPLNTGDLFF. The CDR3 DNA is TGTGCCAGCAGGTCACCTCCACTGAACACCGGGGATCTGTTTTTT.